Listed below are T cell receptor beta chains from one sample, sequenced in a study of early T cells in non-severe SARS-CoV-2 infection. Each CDR3 protein gets one entry after TCRdb re-called the 5' RACE reads with MiXCR. The data contain tens of thousands of distinct CDR3 sequences, less than 10% of them seen just once; the ten biggest clones take up around 15%. Material for sequencing was whole blood. All receptors derive from an adult who was a healthcare worker with PCR-confirmed SARS-CoV-2 infection or an uninfected control (not recorded which). The CDR3 runs from the conserved cysteine through the conserved F or W. D genes are given only for firm matches. Rows give clone size only sometimes, using once, few, many, or a class for an expanded clone.

abundance: few
j_gene: TRBJ1-6
d_gene: -
v_gene: TRBV20-1
CDR3aa: CSARGDRLYSPLHF
CDR3nt: TGCAGTGCTAGAGGTGACAGGCTATACTCACCCCTCCACTTT

abundance: many
j_gene: TRBJ2-1
d_gene: -
v_gene: TRBV10-1
CDR3aa: CASSASRGANRNEQFF
CDR3nt: TGCGCCAGCAGTGCCAGCCGTGGGGCAAATCGTAATGAGCAGTTCTTC

abundance: many
j_gene: TRBJ2-7
d_gene: TRBD1
v_gene: TRBV11-2
CDR3aa: CASSPDGAGGTYEQYF
CDR3nt: TGTGCCAGCAGCCCAGACGGGGCAGGGGGTACCTACGAGCAGTACTTC

abundance: -
j_gene: TRBJ1-4
d_gene: -
v_gene: TRBV29-1
CDR3aa: CSVEEGGWEKLFF
CDR3nt: TGCAGCGTTGAAGAAGGCGGGTGGGAAAAACTGTTTTTT

abundance: -
j_gene: TRBJ1-3
d_gene: -
v_gene: TRBV4-3
CDR3aa: CASSQDGYPGNTIYF
CDR3nt: TGCGCCAGCAGCCAAGATGGGTATCCTGGAAACACCATATATTTT

abundance: many
j_gene: TRBJ1-2
d_gene: -
v_gene: TRBV7-8
CDR3aa: CASSLEASQGGRNGYTF
CDR3nt: TGTGCCAGCAGCTTAGAGGCCTCCCAGGGAGGCAGGAATGGCTACACCTTC

abundance: many
j_gene: TRBJ2-1
d_gene: TRBD1
v_gene: TRBV29-1
CDR3aa: CSVKPGTGYNEQFF
CDR3nt: TGCAGCGTTAAACCCGGGACAGGGTACAATGAGCAGTTCTTC

abundance: -
j_gene: TRBJ2-7
d_gene: -
v_gene: TRBV9
CDR3aa: CASSPRGTYEQYF
CDR3nt: TGTGCCAGCAGCCCAAGGGGTACCTACGAGCAGTACTTC

abundance: many
j_gene: TRBJ2-5
d_gene: TRBD2
v_gene: TRBV7-3
CDR3aa: CASSLGTSDQETQYF
CDR3nt: TGTGCCAGCAGCTTAGGCACTAGCGACCAAGAGACCCAGTACTTC

abundance: many
j_gene: TRBJ1-3
d_gene: -
v_gene: TRBV7-3
CDR3aa: CASSLGPGNTIYF
CDR3nt: TGTGCCAGCAGCTTAGGTCCTGGAAACACCATATATTTT

abundance: many
j_gene: TRBJ2-5
d_gene: TRBD1
v_gene: TRBV2
CDR3aa: CAGKTGGYQETQYF
CDR3nt: TGTGCCGGAAAGACAGGGGGCTATCAAGAGACCCAGTACTTC

abundance: many
j_gene: TRBJ1-2
d_gene: TRBD1
v_gene: TRBV6-5
CDR3aa: CASGKQGAYGGYTF
CDR3nt: TGTGCCAGCGGAAAACAGGGGGCATATGGTGGCTACACCTTC

abundance: many
j_gene: TRBJ2-7
d_gene: TRBD1
v_gene: TRBV12-3/TRBV12-4
CDR3aa: CASSFRGTGFLEQYF
CDR3nt: TGTGCCAGCAGTTTCCGCGGGACAGGGTTCCTCGAGCAGTACTTC

abundance: many
j_gene: TRBJ2-1
d_gene: TRBD2
v_gene: TRBV24-1
CDR3aa: CATGLAGAREQFF
CDR3nt: TGTGCCACCGGGCTAGCGGGGGCGAGAGAGCAGTTCTTC

abundance: many
j_gene: TRBJ2-2
d_gene: -
v_gene: TRBV7-2
CDR3aa: CASSLGSPGELFF
CDR3nt: TGTGCCAGCAGCTTAGGGTCACCCGGGGAGCTGTTTTTT

abundance: many
j_gene: TRBJ1-5
d_gene: TRBD1
v_gene: TRBV3-1
CDR3aa: CASRGTGNQPQHF
CDR3nt: TGTGCCAGCAGAGGGACAGGGAATCAGCCCCAGCATTTT

abundance: many
j_gene: TRBJ1-3
d_gene: -
v_gene: TRBV12-3/TRBV12-4
CDR3aa: CASSFGGAGNTIYF
CDR3nt: TGTGCCAGCAGTTTCGGAGGGGCTGGAAACACCATATATTTT

abundance: many
j_gene: TRBJ1-1
d_gene: -
v_gene: TRBV7-8
CDR3aa: CASSLLGEITEAFF
CDR3nt: TGTGCCAGCAGCTTGCTGGGGGAGATTACTGAAGCTTTCTTT

abundance: many
j_gene: TRBJ2-7
d_gene: -
v_gene: TRBV7-6
CDR3aa: CASSLGGAGDYEQYF
CDR3nt: TGTGCCAGCAGCTTAGGCGGAGCAGGGGACTACGAGCAGTACTTC

abundance: many
j_gene: TRBJ1-3
d_gene: TRBD1
v_gene: TRBV3-1
CDR3aa: CASSQVGTGRENTIYF
CDR3nt: TGTGCCAGCAGCCAAGTGGGGACAGGGAGAGAAAACACCATATATTTT

abundance: -
j_gene: TRBJ2-6
d_gene: -
v_gene: TRBV12-3/TRBV12-4
CDR3aa: CASSLTGNPSGANVLTF
CDR3nt: TGTGCCAGCAGTTTAACGGGGAACCCCTCTGGGGCCAACGTCCTGACTTTC

abundance: many
j_gene: TRBJ2-5
d_gene: -
v_gene: TRBV2
CDR3aa: CASSANERETQYF
CDR3nt: TGTGCCAGCAGTGCTAACGAGAGGGAGACCCAGTACTTC

abundance: many
j_gene: TRBJ1-1
d_gene: -
v_gene: TRBV27
CDR3aa: CASSSPLSTKNTEAFF
CDR3nt: TGTGCCAGCAGTTCTCCCCTCTCCACGAAGAACACTGAAGCTTTCTTT

abundance: -
j_gene: TRBJ1-1
d_gene: -
v_gene: TRBV20-1
CDR3aa: CSARDAARRGEAFF
CDR3nt: TGCAGTGCTAGAGATGCGGCAAGGCGAGGGGAAGCTTTCTTT

abundance: many
j_gene: TRBJ2-3
d_gene: TRBD1
v_gene: TRBV7-2
CDR3aa: CASSLRGQSTDTQYF
CDR3nt: TGTGCCAGCAGCCTCAGGGGGCAGTCCACAGATACGCAGTATTTT

abundance: -
j_gene: TRBJ1-5
d_gene: -
v_gene: TRBV4-2
CDR3aa: CASSQESGDQPQHF
CDR3nt: TGTGCCAGCAGCCAAGAATCAGGGGATCAGCCCCAGCATTTT

abundance: many
j_gene: TRBJ2-7
d_gene: -
v_gene: TRBV3-1
CDR3aa: CASSRGGSGEQYF
CDR3nt: TGTGCCAGCAGCCGTGGGGGATCAGGAGAGCAGTACTTC

abundance: -
j_gene: TRBJ2-7
d_gene: TRBD2
v_gene: TRBV9
CDR3aa: CASSSRAGGTPYEQYF
CDR3nt: TGTGCCAGCAGCTCGCGAGCGGGGGGAACCCCCTACGAGCAGTACTTC

abundance: many
j_gene: TRBJ2-5
d_gene: TRBD2
v_gene: TRBV7-2
CDR3aa: CASSQGLAGGQTQYF
CDR3nt: TGTGCCAGCAGCCAGGGACTAGCGGGGGGTCAGACCCAGTACTTC

abundance: many
j_gene: TRBJ2-1
d_gene: -
v_gene: TRBV7-2
CDR3aa: CASSLEGLVRNEQFF
CDR3nt: TGTGCCAGCAGCTTGGAGGGCTTGGTCCGCAATGAGCAGTTCTTC

abundance: many
j_gene: TRBJ2-2
d_gene: TRBD2
v_gene: TRBV20-1
CDR3aa: CSARDYASGDTGELFF
CDR3nt: TGCAGTGCTAGAGATTATGCTAGCGGAGACACCGGGGAGCTGTTTTTT

abundance: many
j_gene: TRBJ2-7
d_gene: -
v_gene: TRBV6-2/TRBV6-3
CDR3aa: CASSYRQSSYEQYF
CDR3nt: TGTGCCAGCAGTTACCGACAGAGCTCCTACGAGCAGTACTTC

abundance: many
j_gene: TRBJ2-7
d_gene: -
v_gene: TRBV3-1
CDR3aa: CASSQVLGAIHEQYF
CDR3nt: TGTGCCAGCAGCCAAGTACTGGGGGCGATCCACGAGCAGTACTTC

abundance: many
j_gene: TRBJ2-2
d_gene: TRBD2
v_gene: TRBV3-1
CDR3aa: CASSQGGGSAGELFF
CDR3nt: TGTGCCAGCAGCCAAGGGGGAGGGTCCGCCGGGGAGCTGTTTTTT

abundance: -
j_gene: TRBJ1-2
d_gene: TRBD1
v_gene: TRBV2
CDR3aa: CASSELRTGNGYTF
CDR3nt: TGTGCCAGCAGTGAACTACGGACAGGGAATGGCTACACCTTC

abundance: many
j_gene: TRBJ2-5
d_gene: -
v_gene: TRBV20-1
CDR3aa: CSARDLGRQETQYF
CDR3nt: TGCAGTGCTAGAGATCTGGGCAGACAAGAGACCCAGTACTTC

abundance: many
j_gene: TRBJ2-1
d_gene: -
v_gene: TRBV7-9
CDR3aa: CASSALSDSYNEQFF
CDR3nt: TGTGCCAGCAGCGCCCTTTCGGACAGTTACAATGAGCAGTTCTTC

abundance: many
j_gene: TRBJ1-2
d_gene: -
v_gene: TRBV9
CDR3aa: CASSVEVAAADGYTF
CDR3nt: TGTGCCAGCAGCGTAGAGGTTGCAGCCGCGGATGGCTACACCTTC

abundance: many
j_gene: TRBJ1-2
d_gene: -
v_gene: TRBV12-3/TRBV12-4
CDR3aa: CASRQTGNHGYTF
CDR3nt: TGTGCCAGCAGACAAACAGGGAACCATGGCTACACCTTC

abundance: -
j_gene: TRBJ1-4
d_gene: -
v_gene: TRBV19
CDR3aa: CASRPTGLREKLFF
CDR3nt: TGTGCCAGTAGGCCTACGGGGTTGAGGGAAAAACTGTTTTTT

abundance: many
j_gene: TRBJ1-4
d_gene: -
v_gene: TRBV9
CDR3aa: CASSVRPREEKLFF
CDR3nt: TGTGCCAGCAGCGTAAGGCCGAGAGAGGAAAAACTGTTTTTT